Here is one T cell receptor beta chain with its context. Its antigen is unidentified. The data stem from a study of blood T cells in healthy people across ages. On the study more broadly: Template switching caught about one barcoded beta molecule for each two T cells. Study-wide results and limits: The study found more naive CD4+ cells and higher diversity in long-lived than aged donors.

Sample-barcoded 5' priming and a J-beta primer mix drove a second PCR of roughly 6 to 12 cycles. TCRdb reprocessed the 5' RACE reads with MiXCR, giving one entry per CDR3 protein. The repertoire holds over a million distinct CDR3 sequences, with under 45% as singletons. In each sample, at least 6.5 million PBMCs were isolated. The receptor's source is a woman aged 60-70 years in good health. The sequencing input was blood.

CDR3 residues: CSVVRVGTEAFF. In nucleotides, the CDR3 is TGCAGCGTTGTAAGGGTCGGGACTGAAGCTTTCTTT. The gene calls are TRBV29-1 and TRBJ1-1; D is undetermined. Looked up from germline, CDR1 is SQVTM and CDR2 is ANQGSEA. The CDR3 contains 12 residues. V was shortened by 4 bases and J by 5 bases, with 11 bases between the two germline ends.